A selection of T cell receptor beta chains follows, all from one sample in a study of tumour-infiltrating T cells in Burkitt lymphoma. Sequencing was performed with immunoSEQ multiplex PCR; in TCRdb, only in-frame clones are kept and a portion is missing. Of 13,000 to 15,000 clones in the sample, over 75% were seen once. What was sequenced was tumor tissue. Source of these receptors: a human donor with diffuse large B-cell lymphoma. Each CDR3 is given with its conserved first and last residue. D genes are given only for firm matches. The listing skips clone size in some rows; elsewhere it reads once, few, many or a size class.

. TRBJ2-3 . TRBV27 CASSWGSSTDTQYF TGTGCCAGCAGTTGGGGGAGTAGCACAGATACGCAGTATTTT
. TRBJ1-5 . TRBV11-1 CASSTSHSNQPQHF TGTGCCAGCAGCACTAGCCATAGCAATCAGCCCCAGCATTTT
. TRBJ2-7 . TRBV21-1 CASSESSGEGSYEQYF TGTGCCAGCAGCGAAAGCTCGGGGGAGGGCTCCTACGAGCAATACTTC
. TRBJ1-5 . TRBV6-5 CASGAAYSNQPQHF TGTGCTTCGGGGGCGGCATATAGCAATCAGCCCCAGCATTTT
. TRBJ1-2 TRBD1 TRBV9 CASSVAPLQGDGYTF TGTGCCAGCAGCGTCGCTCCATTACAGGGGGACGGCTACACCTTC
. TRBJ1-4 . TRBV10-3 CAIGDSGGREKLFF TGTGCCATCGGGGATTCGGGGGGCCGGGAAAAACTGTTTTTT
. TRBJ1-1 TRBD1 TRBV19 CASSIDRGPNTEAFF TGTGCCAGTAGTATAGACAGGGGGCCCAACACTGAAGCTTTCTTT
. TRBJ1-1 TRBD1 TRBV4-1 CASSQATGGPMNTEAFF TGCGCCAGCAGCCAAGCTACAGGGGGCCCAATGAACACTGAAGCTTTCTTT
. TRBJ1-5 TRBD1 TRBV4-1 CASSQDRVNQPQHF TGCGCCAGCAGCCAGGACAGGGTCAATCAGCCCCAGCATTTT
. TRBJ2-2 . TRBV18 CASPPPGLNTGELFF TGTGCCAGCCCTCCCCCGGGTTTGAACACCGGGGAGCTGTTTTTT
. TRBJ2-5 . TRBV10-3 CAISESTDQETQYF TGTGCCATCAGTGAGTCGACAGACCAAGAGACCCAGTACTTC
. TRBJ1-1 . TRBV18 CASSPTGIPEAFF TGTGCCAGCTCACCGACAGGTATACCTGAAGCTTTCTTT
. TRBJ1-5 TRBD1 TRBV7-2 CASSRQGDQPQHF TGTGCCAGCAGCCGACAGGGGGACCAGCCCCAGCATTTT
. TRBJ1-2 . TRBV13 CASSSAWGVRDGYTF TGTGCCAGCAGCTCCGCTTGGGGGGTACGGGATGGCTACACCTTC
. TRBJ1-1 TRBD1 TRBV6-5 CASSFRDSQNTEAFF TGTGCCAGCAGTTTTCGGGACAGTCAGAACACTGAAGCTTTCTTT
. TRBJ2-3 . TRBV7-9 CASSLGDFGQYF TGTGCCAGCAGCTTAGGAGATTTTGGGCAGTATTTT
. TRBJ1-1 . TRBV18 CASSPRTERTPEAFF TGTGCCAGCTCACCACGGACGGAGAGAACACCTGAAGCTTTCTTT
. TRBJ1-4 . TRBV9 CASSVEDRSNEKLFF TGTGCCAGCAGCGTCGAAGACAGGTCTAATGAAAAACTGTTTTTT
once TRBJ2-3 . TRBV18 CASSPERYTQYF TGTGCCAGCTCCCCCGAGAGGTATACGCAGTATTTT
. TRBJ2-7 TRBD2 TRBV7-2 CASSSGVAGARGQYF TGTGCCAGCAGCTCAGGGGTAGCGGGGGCTCGGGGGCAGTACTTC
. TRBJ2-7 . TRBV10-3 CATGGQNTYEQYF TGTGCCACCGGCGGACAAAATACCTACGAGCAGTACTTC
. TRBJ2-2 TRBD1 TRBV15 CATLDRDGTGELFF TGTGCCACCTTGGACAGGGACGGGACTGGGGAGCTGTTTTTT
few TRBJ2-1 . TRBV2 CASSEVVGFSYNEQFF TGTGCCAGCAGTGAAGTGGTGGGTTTCTCCTACAATGAGCAGTTCTTC
. TRBJ2-7 . TRBV29-1 CSVAGWVGQQSYEQYF TGCAGCGTGGCTGGTTGGGTGGGGCAACAATCCTACGAGCAGTACTTC
. TRBJ1-1 TRBD1 TRBV6-5 CASSYSPGQAETEAFF TGTGCCAGCAGTTACTCCCCGGGACAGGCGGAGACTGAAGCTTTCTTT
few TRBJ1-2 TRBD1 TRBV7-8 CASSLVAQGVLLF TGTGCCAGCAGCTTAGTTGCCCAGGGGGTCCTCCTCTTC
. TRBJ2-1 TRBD2 TRBV13 CASSLGLAGLNEQFF TGTGCCAGCAGCTTAGGCCTAGCGGGGCTCAATGAGCAGTTCTTC